The next 32 T cell receptor beta chains were all read from a single sample in a study of cytotoxic CD8 clonotypes in ibrutinib-treated CLL. The method was immunoSEQ multiplex PCR; TCRdb's version includes in-frame clones alone and lacks a portion of them. Of some 350,000 clones listed, about 61% are singletons. The material was PBMCs, obtained after 36 months of ibrutinib treatment. The receptors were sampled from a human donor with chronic lymphocytic leukemia.

The chain joins TRBV7-2 to TRBJ2-7, with no clear D. From germline, CDR1 is SGHTA and CDR2 FQGNSA. V was clipped by 4 bases and J by 6 bases, with 16 bases between them. CDR3 size: 14 residues. The chain's CDR3 is CASSSGVVAGEQYF. CDR3 DNA sequence: TGTGCCAGCAGCTCAGGAGTTGTGGCCGGCGAGCAGTACTTC.

The V call is TRBV29-1, the J call TRBJ2-2; D perhaps matches TRBD2 (5 bases). CDR3 length: 17 amino acids. The V and J ends lost 4 bases and 0 bases respectively, with 18 bases between them. Germline values: CDR1 SQVTM, CDR2 ANQGSEA. The chain's CDR3 is CSVALRGHRANTGELFF. CDR3 DNA: TGCAGCGTTGCCTTGAGAGGGCACCGGGCGAACACCGGGGAGCTGTTTTTT.

In this sample, this clone turned up a few times. DNA for the CDR3: TGTGCCAGCAGCCCTGATGACTACGAGCAGTACTTC. Its protein is CASSPDDYEQYF. The genes are TRBV7-8 and TRBJ2-7; D is unclear. This CDR3 is 12 amino acids long. Germline CDR1 reads SGHVS; CDR2 reads FQNEAQ. Trimming cost V 5 bases and J 3 bases, with 8 bases left between them. The full variable domain, with the rest looked up from reference TRBV7-8 and TRBJ2-7, is GAGVSQSPRYKVAKRGQDVALRCDPISGHVSLFWYQQALGQGPEFLTYFQNEAQLDKSGLPSDRFFAERPEGSVSTLKIQRTQQEDSAVYLCASSPDDYEQYFGPGTRLTVT.

This clone was detected only a few times. The sample has other DNA sequences that encode this CDR3 too. J is TRBJ2-3 and V is TRBV11-2, with no clear D. The germline V gene has CDR1 SGHAT and CDR2 FQNNGV. This CDR3 contains 13 residues. Trimming shortened V by 3 bases and J by 1 base, and 5 bases separated the two germline ends. CDR3 residues: CASSFGGTDTQYF. DNA for the CDR3: TGTGCCAGCAGCTTTGGTGGCACAGATACGCAGTATTTT.

This clone has more than one count but fewer than ten. The V call is TRBV2, the J call TRBJ1-2; possibly TRBD1 for D (6 bases). Looked up from germline, CDR1 is SNHLY and CDR2 is FYNNEI. This CDR3 is 12 amino acids long. Trimming left V 6 bases short and J 8 bases short, with 13 bases between. The CDR3 loop is CASRIQGSGYTF. Here the CDR3 DNA reads TGTGCCAGCAGGATACAGGGTAGCGGCTACACCTTC.

V is TRBV29-1 and J is TRBJ2-1; 11 bases align to TRBD2. With 2 bases clipped from V and 10 bases from J, the junction kept 1 base outside the gene matches. The CDR3 is made up of 12 amino acids. CDR1 and CDR2 (germline): SQVTM, ANQGSEA. The CDR3 DNA reads as TGCAGCGTTGAAACTAGCGGGGGAGAGCAGTTCTTC. It yields the protein CSVETSGGEQFF.

The count of this clone is one. The chain carries TRBV5-1 and TRBJ2-5; D may be TRBD1 or TRBD2 (5 bases each). V gave up 3 bases and J gave up 5 bases, with 17 bases separating them. The germline V gene has CDR1 SGHRS and CDR2 YFSETQ. The CDR3 spans 15 residues. The DNA for the CDR3 is TGCGCCAGCAGCTGGGGGATCGACCCCCTTGAGACCCAGTACTTC. It yields the protein CASSWGIDPLETQYF. The whole variable domain, remainder taken from reference TRBV5-1 and TRBJ2-5, is KAGVTQTPRYLIKTRGQQVTLSCSPISGHRSVSWYQQTPGQGLQFLFEYFSETQRNKGNFPGRFSGRQFSNSRSEMNVSTLELGDSALYLCASSWGIDPLETQYFGPGTRLLVL.

The gene calls are TRBV10-3 and TRBJ2-3, with D perhaps TRBD2 (5 bases). The CDR3 runs 12 residues. V dropped 6 bases and J dropped 5 bases, with 9 bases sitting between them. Per the germline V gene, CDR1 is ENHRY and CDR2 is SYGVKD. The CDR3 loop is CAISRTQDTQYF. The CDR3 DNA is TGTGCCATCAGCCGGACTCAAGATACGCAGTATTTT.

The chain joins TRBV10-3 to TRBJ1-4; D is unresolved. Per the germline V gene, CDR1 is ENHRY and CDR2 is SYGVKD. There are 13 residues in the CDR3. The V end lost 4 bases, the J end lost 5 bases, and 8 bases lay between the germline ends. CDR3 protein: CAISVWENEKLFF. CDR3 coding DNA: TGTGCCATCAGTGTATGGGAAAATGAAAAACTGTTTTTT.

The rearrangement joins TRBV7-3 to TRBJ2-1, with D possibly called TRBD1 or TRBD2 (5 bases each). The CDR3 covers 16 residues. Deletions cut 3 bases from V and 1 base from J, with 13 bases between. Per the germline V gene, CDR1 is SGHTA and CDR2 is FQGTGA. As DNA, the CDR3 is TGTGCCAGCAGCTTGCCAGGGAGTGCTTCCTACAATGAGCAGTTCTTC. Its translation: CASSLPGSASYNEQFF.

Only a few counts were recorded for this clone. The chain carries TRBV6-5 and TRBJ1-5; D perhaps matches TRBD1 (5 bases). Germline V gene lookup returns CDR1 MNHEY and CDR2 SVGAGI. The CDR3 runs to 12 residues. Trimming pared 8 bases from V and 7 bases from J, leaving 12 bases between. This CDR3 is CASGAGRQPQHF. CDR3 bases: TGTGCCAGCGGGGCAGGGAGGCAGCCCCAGCATTTT.

The rearrangement uses TRBV11-3 and TRBJ2-1; 8 nucleotides agree with TRBD1. The V gene end was trimmed by 6 bases and the J gene end by 9 bases; junction bases not matched to a gene: 10. In germline, CDR1 is SGHNT, CDR2 YENEEA. The CDR3 contains 14 residues. The CDR3 sequence: CASRLGQGSGEQFF. The CDR3 DNA follows: TGTGCCAGCAGACTCGGACAGGGTAGCGGTGAGCAGTTCTTC.

This clone was counted a single time. The rearrangement uses TRBV4-2 and TRBJ2-2, with TRBD2 matching 11 bases. Germline loops: CDR1 LGHNA, CDR2 YNFKEQ. V shed 0 bases, J shed 6 bases, and the junction held 6 bases outside the gene matches. This CDR3 comprises 17 residues. The CDR3 sequence: CASSQDLTSGSPGELFF. Here the CDR3 DNA reads TGTGCCAGCAGCCAAGATCTAACTAGCGGGAGTCCCGGGGAGCTGTTTTTT.

This chain connects TRBV18 to TRBJ2-5, with D perhaps given as TRBD1 or TRBD2 (6 bases each). Germline V CDR1 and CDR2: KGHSH, LQKENI. The V end was cut by 1 base, the J end by 0 bases, with 15 bases between. This CDR3 spans 17 amino acids. The CDR3 loop is CASSPLPRGTYQETQYF. For the CDR3, the DNA is TGTGCCAGCTCACCACTGCCCCGGGGGACATACCAAGAGACCCAGTACTTC.

The rearrangement joins TRBV7-2 to TRBJ2-3; 12 positions match TRBD2. CDR3 length: 14 residues. In germline, CDR1 is SGHTA, CDR2 FQGNSA. Germline trimming cut 5 bases from V and 3 bases from J; bases unmatched to any gene: 0. The CDR3 spells CASSGLAGTDTQYF. In DNA form, the CDR3 reads TGTGCCAGCAGCGGACTAGCGGGAACAGATACGCAGTATTTT.

The gene calls are TRBV12-5 and TRBJ1-2; TRBD1 matches 8 bases. This CDR3 comprises 13 residues. Trimming cost V 7 bases and J 4 bases; bases outside gene matches: 5. The germline V gene encodes CDR1 LGHNT and CDR2 FRNRAP. CDR3 in amino acids: CASAGGGGYGYTF. The DNA of the CDR3 is TGTGCTAGTGCAGGGGGCGGAGGCTATGGCTACACCTTC.

The V call is TRBV29-1, the J call TRBJ1-1; the D gene is possibly TRBD1 (5 bases). The V end was cut by 4 bases, the J end by 11 bases, with 11 bases between. The CDR3 runs to 10 residues. Germline CDR1 reads SQVTM; CDR2 reads ANQGSEA. CDR3 sequence: CSVGLGGAFF. CDR3 bases: TGCAGCGTTGGTTTGGGGGGGGCTTTCTTT.

This clone was picked up a small number of times. Other DNA sequences in this sample translate to the same CDR3. V usage is TRBV20-1 and J usage is TRBJ2-7; D is perhaps TRBD2 (5 bases). CDR1 and CDR2 (germline): DFQATT, SNEGSKA (reference sequence). Trimming cost V 0 bases and J 7 bases, with 7 bases left between them. The CDR3 has 11 residues. The CDR3 nucleotides read TGCAGTGCTAGAGATCCGGGGGAGCAGTACTTC. Residues: CSARDPGEQYF.

A few counts support this clone. The chain carries TRBV4-1 and TRBJ2-3; 11 bases map to TRBD2. The CDR3 length is 17 residues. Trimming removed 0 bases from V and 0 bases from J; junction bases left unmatched: 2. Per germline, CDR1 MGHRA and CDR2 YSYEKL. As DNA, the CDR3 is TGCGCCAGCAGCCAAGACCTAGCGGGAGGAAGCACAGATACGCAGTATTTT. The encoded protein is CASSQDLAGGSTDTQYF.

This clone was counted only a few times. The CDR3 loop reads CASSHHRRGVVYYEQYF. The CDR3 DNA reads TGTGCCAGCAGCCATCATCGGCGGGGGGTCGTCTACTACGAGCAGTACTTC. This rearrangement joins TRBV4-2 to TRBJ2-7, with 8 bases matching TRBD2. Looked up from germline, CDR1 is LGHNA and CDR2 is YNFKEQ. CDR3 length equals 17 residues. The junction had 13 bases not matched to a gene; V was cut back by 3 bases and J by 3 bases.

The chain has TRBV28 and TRBJ2-3; a possible D gene is TRBD2 (6 bases). CDR1 is MDHEN, CDR2 SYDVKM, per germline. Deletions cut 6 bases from V and 10 bases from J, with 23 bases between. The CDR3 length is 15 residues. The CDR3 is CASSPPGTYYIAQYF. The CDR3 region has the DNA TGTGCCAGCAGCCCACCCGGGACTTACTACATCGCGCAGTATTTT.

The chain is built from TRBV2 and TRBJ2-5; 12 nucleotides align to TRBD1. Looked up from germline, CDR1 is SNHLY and CDR2 is FYNNEI. The CDR3 loop spans 15 amino acids. V lost 5 bases, J lost 2 bases, and 3 bases stayed unmatched. The CDR3 sequence: CASSWDRGRQETQYF. The DNA for the CDR3 is TGTGCCAGCAGTTGGGACAGGGGGCGGCAAGAGACCCAGTACTTC.

In its sample, this clone was seen a few times. This chain uses TRBV5-1 with TRBJ2-7, with 8 bases that match TRBD1. V lost 3 bases and J lost 3; bases outside the gene matches: 5. The CDR3 is 14 amino acids. Germline V gives CDR1 SGHRS, CDR2 YFSETQ. The CDR3 region is CASSSTGGNYEQYF. CDR3 coding DNA: TGCGCCAGCAGCTCTACAGGGGGTAACTACGAGCAGTACTTC.

The genes are TRBV29-1 and TRBJ2-1, with a weak D call TRBD1 (6 bases). V lost 6 bases and J 5 bases, leaving 17 bases between the germline ends. The CDR3 consists of 14 residues. Germline V lookup: CDR1 SQVTM, CDR2 ANQGSEA. The CDR3 protein is CSVVGQPLDNEQFF. CDR3 DNA: TGCAGCGTCGTCGGACAGCCCCTAGACAATGAGCAGTTCTTC.

This chain uses TRBV18 with TRBJ2-5; 7 bases match TRBD2. The CDR3 has 12 amino acids. Germline V gene lookup returns CDR1 KGHSH and CDR2 LQKENI. V lost 6 bases and J lost 2; bases outside the gene matches: 0. For the CDR3, the DNA is TGTGCCAGCTCCGGGGGGCAAGAGACCCAGTACTTC. This gives the protein CASSGGQETQYF.

The table lists this clone with a count of one. V is TRBV13 and J is TRBJ1-1; D is uncertain. The V gene's germline CDR1 is PRHDT and CDR2 FYEKMQ (reference sequence). The CDR3 extends over 14 amino acids. Trimming shortened V by 7 bases and J by 1 base, and 13 bases separated the two germline ends. The CDR3 coding sequence is TGTGCCAGCATGGTTTATTCCGAGAACACTGAAGCTTTCTTT. Protein sequence: CASMVYSENTEAFF.

This clone was observed a handful of times. This chain joins TRBV11-2 and TRBJ1-2, with TRBD1 as a possible D gene (5 bases). The CDR3 runs 16 residues. V was shortened by 1 base and J by 2 bases, with 14 bases between the two germline ends. Germline V gives CDR1 SGHAT, CDR2 FQNNGV. The CDR3 DNA is TGTGCCAGCAGCTTAGGGCAGGGCTTCCCAAACTATGGCTACACCTTC. This sequence encodes CASSLGQGFPNYGYTF.

This rearrangement joins TRBV18 to TRBJ1-6; TRBD1 matches 7 bases. The germline V gene encodes CDR1 KGHSH and CDR2 LQKENI. Trimming cost V 0 bases and J 9 bases; bases outside gene matches: 14. This CDR3 region has 18 residues. CDR3 protein: CASSPPGIGARGFSPLHF. The CDR3 nucleotides are TGTGCCAGCTCACCACCGGGTATTGGGGCCAGGGGGTTTTCACCCCTCCACTTT.

The chain recombines TRBV11-2 with TRBJ2-2; 8 bases are a match to TRBD1. Germline V lookup: CDR1 SGHAT, CDR2 FQNNGV. V trimming: 5 bases; J trimming: 0 bases; junction bases outside the gene matches: 2. This CDR3 comprises 15 residues. CDR3 amino acids: CASSGQGSNTGELFF. The CDR3 DNA follows: TGTGCCAGCAGCGGACAGGGATCGAACACCGGGGAGCTGTTTTTT.

The chain has TRBV11-1 and TRBJ2-5, with TRBD1 matching 7 bases. V gave up 2 bases and J gave up 2 bases; unmatched junction bases: 11. CDR1 and CDR2 (germline): SGHAT, FQDESV (reference sequence). The CDR3 loop spans 17 amino acids. The CDR3 nucleotides read TGTGCCAGCAGCTTAACAGAACAGGGGCTCCTACAAGAGACCCAGTACTTC. It yields the protein CASSLTEQGLLQETQYF.

The CDR3 bases are TGTGCCAGCAGCGTAGCGGGAGTCTCCTACAATGAGCAGTTCTTC. Encoded protein: CASSVAGVSYNEQFF. The V call is TRBV9, the J call TRBJ2-1; D perhaps matches TRBD2 (6 bases). CDR1 and CDR2 from the germline V gene are SGDLS and YYNGEE. This CDR3 region has 15 residues. V was clipped by 0 bases and J by 0 bases, with 7 bases between them.

The chain has TRBV4-1 and TRBJ2-1; 7 bases map to TRBD2. V was pared by 4 bases and J by 3 bases, with 9 bases of the junction left unmatched. The CDR3 has 16 amino acids. The germline V gene has CDR1 MGHRA and CDR2 YSYEKL. CDR3 sequence reads: CASSRAQWGGYNEQFF. The CDR3 region has the DNA TGCGCCAGCAGCCGGGCTCAGTGGGGGGGCTACAATGAGCAGTTCTTC.